The TCR beta chain described here comes from a study of beta chain features in type 1 diabetes. Study-wide background: No patient-donor differences in age, gender, total cells or subset yield.

The study's findings and limits: It was not settled here whether HLA type affects TCRB rearrangement. PCR might favor shorter templates, equally in patients and controls. All four CD4+ subsets from Type 1 diabetes patients carried moderately but significantly shorter TCRB CDR3s.

Expressed TCRB transcripts were sequenced because the isolated RNA had all been reverse transcribed beforehand. The table came from immunoSEQ multiplex PCR; TCRdb's copy has only in-frame clones and leaves some out. The sample contains under 300,000 clones, about 15% of which appear only once. This clone was seen only a few times. What it binds is unknown. The receptor comes from a man aged 30 to 45 with type 1 diabetes. The sample comprised naive CD4+ T cells from blood.

In DNA form, the CDR3 reads TGTGCCAGCAGCCAAGTCAGACCGGGACAGGGTAAAGATACGCAGTATTTT. It encodes CASSQVRPGQGKDTQYF. The chain links TRBV14 to TRBJ2-3, with TRBD1 identical over 9 bases. Looked up from germline, CDR1 is SGHDN and CDR2 is FVKESK. CDR3 length: 17 residues. The trim removed 1 base at V and 5 bases at J, leaving 10 bases unmatched.